Listed here are 13 T cell receptor beta chains from one sample, sequenced in a study of neurological immune-mediated disorders. TCRdb re-analysed the 5' RACE reads in MiXCR, keeping a single row per CDR3 protein. The sample shows roughly 62,000 distinct CDR3 sequences, 2% to 2.5% of them seen only once. Source material: PBMCs. These TCRs come from a middle-aged man with multiple sclerosis.

This clonotype was seen many times. The gene calls are TRBV7-2 and TRBJ1-2; 10 nucleotides match TRBD1. The V and J ends lost 1 base and 8 bases, in that order; junction bases with no gene match: 1. The CDR3 extends over 13 amino acids. Germline CDR1 reads SGHTA; CDR2 reads FQGNSA. The CDR3: CASSLGQGAGYTF. CDR3 in DNA: TGTGCCAGCAGCTTAGGACAGGGGGCCGGCTACACCTTC.

This clonotype was recorded many times. This sequence joins TRBV20-1 and TRBJ1-5; D is perhaps TRBD1 (5 bases). The germline CDR1 and CDR2 sequences are DFQATT and SNEGSKA (reference sequence). The CDR3 is 13 amino acids. Trimming left V 3 bases short and J 6 bases short, with 12 bases between. CDR3 sequence: CSARSQGGQPQHF. In DNA form, the CDR3 reads TGCAGTGCTAGGTCGCAGGGAGGTCAGCCCCAGCATTTT.

Ten or more counts support this clonotype. J is TRBJ1-1 and V is TRBV7-2, with D possibly matching TRBD1 (6 bases). Germline CDR1 reads SGHTA; CDR2 reads FQGNSA. There are 14 residues in the CDR3. The V end was cut by 1 base, the J end by 8 bases, with 14 bases between. The CDR3 nucleotides are TGTGCCAGCAGCTTAGGGCAGGGGTCGACCGAAGCTTTCTTT. Amino acid sequence: CASSLGQGSTEAFF.

This clonotype was found many times. This chain connects TRBV10-3 to TRBJ2-7; tentatively, D is TRBD2 (5 bases). Trimming took off 2 bases at V and 5 bases at J, with 7 bases between the two ends. The CDR3 spans 12 residues. CDR1 and CDR2 (germline): ENHRY, SYGVKD. This chain's CDR3 is CAISERGNEQYF. The CDR3 nucleotides are TGTGCCATCAGTGAGAGAGGGAACGAGCAGTACTTC.

The chain combines TRBV20-1 with TRBJ1-2; D uncertain. Germline CDR1 is DFQATT and CDR2 is SNEGSKA (reference sequence). V lost 0 bases to trimming and J lost 4 bases, with 12 bases between them. The CDR3 extends over 14 amino acids. In DNA, the CDR3 is TGCAGTGCTAGAGAGGGCAGTCTCTTCTATGGCTACACCTTC. As protein: CSAREGSLFYGYTF.

The table lists this clonotype with many counts. The rearrangement joins TRBV5-1 to TRBJ2-3, with 9 bases that match TRBD1. Trimming took 1 base from V and 4 from J; bases not matched to a gene: 7. CDR1 SGHRS and CDR2 YFSETQ come from the germline V gene. This CDR3 comprises 16 residues. The CDR3 DNA reads as TGCGCCAGCAGCTTGAAGCAGGGACAGGGAGCAGATACGCAGTATTTT. This encodes CASSLKQGQGADTQYF.

This clonotype was seen many times. The chain has TRBV11-3 and TRBJ2-1; D is unclear. V lost 5 bases and J 0 bases, leaving 8 bases between the germline ends. The length of the CDR3 is 14 residues. Germline CDR1 SGHNT, CDR2 YENEEA. The CDR3 DNA sequence: TGTGCCAGCAGCCCATCAAGCTCCTACAATGAGCAGTTCTTC. This codes for CASSPSSSYNEQFF. The entire variable domain, with the rest obtained from reference TRBV11-3 and TRBJ2-1, is as follows: EAGVVQSPRYKIIEKKQPVAFWCNPISGHNTLYWYLQNLGQGPELLIRYENEEAVDDSQLPKDRFSAERLKGVDSTLKIQPAELGDSAVYLCASSPSSSYNEQFFGPGTRLTVL.

Many counts were recorded for this clonotype. The chain joins TRBV6-5 to TRBJ2-2; 7 bases match TRBD2. The CDR3 covers 15 residues. The germline V gene has CDR1 MNHEY and CDR2 SVGAGI. The V segment lost 0 bases and the J segment 6 bases; nucleotides outside the gene matches: 4. The CDR3 here is CASSYSPSGSGELFF. In nucleotides, the CDR3 is TGTGCCAGCAGTTACTCACCTAGCGGTTCCGGGGAGCTGTTTTTT.

This clonotype was seen repeatedly, ten times or more. This chain uses TRBV20-1 with TRBJ2-5; D possibly corresponds to TRBD2 (5 bases). Per germline, CDR1 DFQATT and CDR2 SNEGSKA (reference sequence). The V and J ends lost 4 bases and 2 bases respectively, with 17 bases between them. This CDR3 has 15 amino acids. CDR3 residues: CSATHSARRQETQYF. For the CDR3, the DNA is TGCAGTGCTACCCATAGCGCCAGACGACAAGAGACCCAGTACTTC.

This clonotype came up many times. V is TRBV7-8 and J is TRBJ2-2, with TRBD1 as a possible D gene (6 bases). Germline loops: CDR1 SGHVS, CDR2 FQNEAQ. The CDR3 totals 15 residues. Between the trimmed V and J ends, which lost 5 bases and 0 bases, there was a span of 10 bases. DNA of the CDR3: TGTGCCAGCAGCCCTCGGACAGCGAACACCGGGGAGCTGTTTTTT. This sequence encodes CASSPRTANTGELFF.

This clonotype was seen ten or more times. V gene TRBV5-8 combines with J gene TRBJ2-5; TRBD1 is a possible D gene (6 bases). Trimming took 1 base from V and 1 from J, leaving 11 bases between them. Per the germline V gene, CDR1 is SGHTS and CDR2 is YDEGEE. This CDR3 contains 15 residues. For the CDR3, the DNA is TGTGCCAGCAGCTTGCAGAACAGGGCCCAAGAGACCCAGTACTTC. Its translation: CASSLQNRAQETQYF.

This clonotype was seen many times. V usage is TRBV7-9 and J usage is TRBJ2-5; weak D call: TRBD2 (7 bases). V lost 3 bases and J 4 bases, leaving 15 bases between the germline ends. The CDR3 runs 15 residues. Germline lookup yields CDR1 SEHNR and CDR2 FQNEAQ (reference sequence). The CDR3 sequence: CASSFSTGRGETQYF. CDR3 DNA sequence: TGTGCCAGCAGCTTCTCCACAGGGAGGGGAGAGACCCAGTACTTC.

This clonotype was counted at least ten times. The chain links TRBV20-1 to TRBJ1-6; D is ambiguous. This CDR3 spans 11 amino acids. V was clipped by 6 bases and J by 9 bases, with 9 bases between them. Germline assignment: CDR1 DFQATT and CDR2 SNEGSKA (reference sequence). The CDR3 nucleotides read TGCAGTGCACGGGTTGCTTCACCCCTCCACTTT. This gives the protein CSARVASPLHF.